This TCR beta chain was captured by sequencing in a study of spatial heterogeneity in lung cancer. Germline V lookup: CDR1 MNHEY, CDR2 SVGEGT. J lost 4 bases, V lost 6 bases, and 8 bases had no gene match. This CDR3 spans 14 amino acids. The library protocol tagged each TCR cDNA with a unique molecular identifier. TCRdb fed the 5' RACE reads into MiXCR, producing one record per CDR3 protein. The sample gives roughly 60,000 distinct CDR3 sequences, approximately 8% of which show up once; approximately 15% is in the top ten. In this sample, this clonotype turned up once. Indicated time point: sample taken at primary tumor resection. Sequencing was performed on whole RNA extracted from tumor and nontumor lung tissue, or from frozen PBMC, and the material was left unsorted.

The sequences come from PBMCs, collected at surgery. The J gene is TRBJ1-1, the V gene TRBV6-2 or TRBV6-3; TRBD1 matches at 7 bases. The sequence came from a female donor with early-stage non-small cell lung cancer. This chain's CDR3 is CASRSVTGPTEAFF. CDR3 nucleotides: TGTGCCAGCAGATCCGTGACAGGGCCCACTGAAGCTTTCTTT.